This T cell receptor (beta chain) was sequenced for a study of T cells in Graves' hyperthyroidism and ophthalmopathy. Study results and caveats: Model-based prediction identified ophthalmopathy a median approximately 6.2 months prior to its onset. The majority of expanded thyroid clonotypes above 0.001 also appeared in blood.

The CDR3 is 14 amino acids. The germline CDR1 and CDR2 sequences are LGHDT and YNNKEL (reference sequence). The trim removed 3 bases at V and 3 bases at J, leaving 1 base unmatched. The diagnostic basis comprised clinical symptoms, serum thyroxine and TRAb, thyroid ultrasound and orbital computed tomography. Amplification of TCR beta CDR3 regions used RNA as the template. In the first-round RT-PCR of the TCR CDR3, the HTBI primer set was used. A single record per CDR3 protein comes from TCRdb applying MiXCR to the multiplex PCR reads. The profile covers 500,000 to 650,000 distinct CDR3 sequences, with approximately 17% appearing a single time and 15% to 20% taken by the ten largest. This clonotype was counted ten times or more. Its specificity is not known.

Material: blood. This TCR was sampled from a woman aged 18-29 years with Graves' ophthalmopathy. The chain recombines TRBV3-1 with TRBJ1-2; 10 positions match TRBD1. This CDR3 reads CASSHGTGDYGYTF. The CDR3 DNA reads TGTGCCAGCAGCCATGGGACAGGGGACTATGGCTACACCTTC.